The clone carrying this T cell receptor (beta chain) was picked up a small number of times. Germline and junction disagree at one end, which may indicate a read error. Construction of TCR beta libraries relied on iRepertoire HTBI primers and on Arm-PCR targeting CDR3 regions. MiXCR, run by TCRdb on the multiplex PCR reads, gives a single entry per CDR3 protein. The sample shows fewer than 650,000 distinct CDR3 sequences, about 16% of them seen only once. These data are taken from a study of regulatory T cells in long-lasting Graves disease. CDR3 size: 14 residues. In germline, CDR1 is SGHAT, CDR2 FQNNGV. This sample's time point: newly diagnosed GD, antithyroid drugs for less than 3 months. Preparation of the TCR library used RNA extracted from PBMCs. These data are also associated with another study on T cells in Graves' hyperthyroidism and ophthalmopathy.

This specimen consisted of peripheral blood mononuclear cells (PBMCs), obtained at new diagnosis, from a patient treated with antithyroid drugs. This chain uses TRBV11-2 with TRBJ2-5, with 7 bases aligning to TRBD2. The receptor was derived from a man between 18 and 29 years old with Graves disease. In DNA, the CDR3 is TGCGCCAGCAGCCAACGGGGAGGGCGAGAGACCCAGTACTTC. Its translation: CASSQRGGRETQYF.